This T cell receptor (beta chain) was sequenced during a study of response to subunit inactivated influenza vaccine. General study findings and limits: Authors suggested seasonal influenza vaccinations each recruit few new T cells.

One entry per CDR3 protein results from TCRdb running MiXCR on the RT-PCR reads. The table has about 530,000 distinct CDR3 sequences, roughly 12% seen once. Germline V CDR1 and CDR2: LGHNA, YSLEER. V was shortened by 1 base and J by 5 bases, with 16 bases between the two germline ends. CDR3 length: 16 amino acids. This clonotype showed up just a few times. Its antigen is not identified. The chain carries TRBV4-3 and TRBJ2-3; TRBD1 might be the D (6 bases). The specimen comprised PBMCs from blood, sampled on the day of vaccination. The TCR comes from a man aged 45 to 65 who received an inactivated influenza vaccine. The CDR3 bases are TGCGCCAGCAGCCAAGCGGGACATGGAGAGGGAGATACGCAGTATTTT. This gives the protein CASSQAGHGEGDTQYF.